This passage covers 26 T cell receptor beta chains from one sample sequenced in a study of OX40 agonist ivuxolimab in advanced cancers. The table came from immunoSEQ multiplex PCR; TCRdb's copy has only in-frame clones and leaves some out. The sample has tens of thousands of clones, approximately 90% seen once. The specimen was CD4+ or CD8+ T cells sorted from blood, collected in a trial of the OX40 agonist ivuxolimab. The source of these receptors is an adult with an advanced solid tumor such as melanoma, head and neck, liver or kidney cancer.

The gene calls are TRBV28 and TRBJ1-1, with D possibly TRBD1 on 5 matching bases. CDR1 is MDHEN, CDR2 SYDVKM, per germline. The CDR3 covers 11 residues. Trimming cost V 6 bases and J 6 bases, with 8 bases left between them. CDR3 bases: TGTGCCAGCAGCTGGGACTCTGAAGCTTTCTTT. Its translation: CASSWDSEAFF.

CDR3 in DNA: TGCGCCAGCAGCTTGGCAGGGAAGGGTTCTGAAAAACTGTTTTTT. It is translated as CASSLAGKGSEKLFF. This sequence joins TRBV5-1 and TRBJ1-4; D possibly corresponds to TRBD1 (5 bases). The V gene's germline CDR1 is SGHRS and CDR2 YFSETQ. The CDR3 is 15 amino acids. V gave up 0 bases and J gave up 7 bases, with 13 bases separating them.

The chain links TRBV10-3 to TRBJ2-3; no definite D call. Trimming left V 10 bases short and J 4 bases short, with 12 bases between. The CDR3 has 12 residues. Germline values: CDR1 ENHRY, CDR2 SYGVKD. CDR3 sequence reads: CATGFRSDTQYF. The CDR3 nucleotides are TGTGCCACCGGCTTCAGGTCAGATACGCAGTATTTT.

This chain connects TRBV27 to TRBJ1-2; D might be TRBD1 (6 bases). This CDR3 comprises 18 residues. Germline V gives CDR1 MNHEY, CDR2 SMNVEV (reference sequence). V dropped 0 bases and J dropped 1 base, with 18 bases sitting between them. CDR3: CASSLSGTPFGGNYGYTF. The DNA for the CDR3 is TGTGCCAGCAGTTTATCCGGGACACCCTTTGGTGGTAACTATGGCTACACCTTC.

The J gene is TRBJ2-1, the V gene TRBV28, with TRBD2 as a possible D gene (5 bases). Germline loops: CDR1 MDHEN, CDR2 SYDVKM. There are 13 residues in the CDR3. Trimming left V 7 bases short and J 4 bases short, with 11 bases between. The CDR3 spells CASTPGGYNEQFF. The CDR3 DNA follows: TGTGCCAGCACCCCCGGAGGTTACAATGAGCAGTTCTTC.

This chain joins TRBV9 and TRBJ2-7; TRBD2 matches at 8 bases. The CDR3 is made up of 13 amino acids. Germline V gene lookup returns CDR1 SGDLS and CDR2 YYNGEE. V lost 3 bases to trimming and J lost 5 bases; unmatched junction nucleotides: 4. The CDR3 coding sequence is TGTGCCAGCAGCGCCGGACTAGCCCACGAGCAGTACTTC. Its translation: CASSAGLAHEQYF.

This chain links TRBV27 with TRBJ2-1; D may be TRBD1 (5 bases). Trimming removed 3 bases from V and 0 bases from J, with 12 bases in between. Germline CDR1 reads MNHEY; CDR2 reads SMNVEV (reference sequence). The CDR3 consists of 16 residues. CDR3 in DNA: TGTGCCAGCAGTTTCCGCGGAGACAGCTCCTACAATGAGCAGTTCTTC. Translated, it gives CASSFRGDSSYNEQFF.

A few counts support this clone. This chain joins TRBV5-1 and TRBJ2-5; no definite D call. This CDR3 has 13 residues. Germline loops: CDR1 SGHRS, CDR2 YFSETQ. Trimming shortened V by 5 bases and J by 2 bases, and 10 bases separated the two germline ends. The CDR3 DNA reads TGCGCCAGCAGTCTCCGATATCAAGAGACCCAGTACTTC. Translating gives CASSLRYQETQYF.

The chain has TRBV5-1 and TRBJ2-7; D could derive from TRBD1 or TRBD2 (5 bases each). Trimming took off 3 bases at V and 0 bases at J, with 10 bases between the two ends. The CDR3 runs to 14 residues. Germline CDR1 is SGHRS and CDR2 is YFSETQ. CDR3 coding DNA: TGCGCCAGCAGCTCCTTCGGGACCTCCTACGAGCAGTACTTC. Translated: CASSSFGTSYEQYF. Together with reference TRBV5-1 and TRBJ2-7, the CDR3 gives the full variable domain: KAGVTQTPRYLIKTRGQQVTLSCSPISGHRSVSWYQQTPGQGLQFLFEYFSETQRNKGNFPGRFSGRQFSNSRSEMNVSTLELGDSALYLCASSSFGTSYEQYFGPGTRLTVT.

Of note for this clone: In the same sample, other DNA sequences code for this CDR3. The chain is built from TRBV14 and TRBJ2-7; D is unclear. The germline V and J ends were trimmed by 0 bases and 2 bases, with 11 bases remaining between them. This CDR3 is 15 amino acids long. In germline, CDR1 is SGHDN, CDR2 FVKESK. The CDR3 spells CASSQEEALPYEQYF. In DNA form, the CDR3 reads TGTGCCAGCAGCCAAGAAGAGGCGCTTCCCTACGAGCAGTACTTC.

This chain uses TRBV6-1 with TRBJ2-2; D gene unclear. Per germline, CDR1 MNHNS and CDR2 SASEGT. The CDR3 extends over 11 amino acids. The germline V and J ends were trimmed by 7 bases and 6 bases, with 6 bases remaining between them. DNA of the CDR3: TGTGCCAGCACCGACGCCGGGGAGCTGTTTTTT. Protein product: CASTDAGELFF.

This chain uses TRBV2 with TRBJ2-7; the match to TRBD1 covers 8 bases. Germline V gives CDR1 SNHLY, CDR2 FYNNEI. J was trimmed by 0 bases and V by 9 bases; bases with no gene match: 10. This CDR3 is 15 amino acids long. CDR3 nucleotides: TGTGCCAGTCACCGGGCGACAGGGGTCTCCTACGAGCAGTACTTC. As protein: CASHRATGVSYEQYF.

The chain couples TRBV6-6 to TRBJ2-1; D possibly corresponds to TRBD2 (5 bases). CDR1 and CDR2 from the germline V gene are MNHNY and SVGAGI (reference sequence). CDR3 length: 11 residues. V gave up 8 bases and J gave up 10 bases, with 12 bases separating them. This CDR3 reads CASGSVSEQFF. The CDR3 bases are TGTGCCAGCGGTAGCGTAAGCGAGCAGTTCTTC.

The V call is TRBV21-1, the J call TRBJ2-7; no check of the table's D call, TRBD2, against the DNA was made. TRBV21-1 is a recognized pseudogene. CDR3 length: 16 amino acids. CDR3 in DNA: TGTGCCAGCAGCCCCCGCGCGGGAACAACCTCCTACGAGCAGTACTTC. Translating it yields CASSPRAGTTSYEQYF.

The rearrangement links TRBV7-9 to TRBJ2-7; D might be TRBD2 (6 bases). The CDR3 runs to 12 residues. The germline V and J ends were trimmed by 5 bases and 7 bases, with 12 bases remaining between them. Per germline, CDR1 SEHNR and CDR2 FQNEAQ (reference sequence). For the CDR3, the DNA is TGTGCCAGCAGCCCGGACTATACGGAGCAGTACTTC. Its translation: CASSPDYTEQYF.

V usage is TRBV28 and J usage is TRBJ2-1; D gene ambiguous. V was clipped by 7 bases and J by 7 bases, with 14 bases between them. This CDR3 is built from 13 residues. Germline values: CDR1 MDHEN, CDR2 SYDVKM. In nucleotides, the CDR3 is TGTGCCAGCACCCCACAAGTCGAGAATGAGCAGTTCTTC. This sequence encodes CASTPQVENEQFF.

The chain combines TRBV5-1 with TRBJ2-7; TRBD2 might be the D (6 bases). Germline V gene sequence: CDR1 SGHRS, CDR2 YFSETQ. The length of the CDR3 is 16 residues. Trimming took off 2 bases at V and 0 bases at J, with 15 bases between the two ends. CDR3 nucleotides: TGCGCCAGCAGCTTCCTGACTAGAGGAGGCTCCTACGAGCAGTACTTC. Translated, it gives CASSFLTRGGSYEQYF.

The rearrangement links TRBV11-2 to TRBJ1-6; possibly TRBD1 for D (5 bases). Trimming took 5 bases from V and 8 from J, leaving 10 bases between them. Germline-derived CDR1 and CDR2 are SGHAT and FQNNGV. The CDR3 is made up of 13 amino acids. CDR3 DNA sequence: TGTGCCAGCAGCCCTACAGGCGATTCACCCCTCCACTTT. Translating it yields CASSPTGDSPLHF.

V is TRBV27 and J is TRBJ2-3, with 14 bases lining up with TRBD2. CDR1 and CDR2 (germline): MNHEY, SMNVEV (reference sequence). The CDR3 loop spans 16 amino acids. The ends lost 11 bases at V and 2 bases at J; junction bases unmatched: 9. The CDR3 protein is CAGRLAGGPVTDTQYF. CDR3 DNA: TGTGCCGGAAGACTAGCGGGAGGGCCGGTCACAGATACGCAGTATTTT.

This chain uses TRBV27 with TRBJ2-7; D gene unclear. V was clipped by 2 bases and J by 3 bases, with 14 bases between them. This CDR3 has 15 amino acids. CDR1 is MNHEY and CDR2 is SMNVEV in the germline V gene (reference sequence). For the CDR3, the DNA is TGTGCCAGCAGTTTAACCGCGTTGGTTGTCTACGAGCAGTACTTC. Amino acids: CASSLTALVVYEQYF.

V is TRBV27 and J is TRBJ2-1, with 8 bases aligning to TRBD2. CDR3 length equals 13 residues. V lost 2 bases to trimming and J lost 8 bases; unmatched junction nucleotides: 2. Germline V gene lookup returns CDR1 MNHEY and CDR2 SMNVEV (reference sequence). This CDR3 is CASSLLLADEQFF. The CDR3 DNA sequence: TGTGCCAGCAGTTTACTACTAGCGGATGAGCAGTTCTTC.

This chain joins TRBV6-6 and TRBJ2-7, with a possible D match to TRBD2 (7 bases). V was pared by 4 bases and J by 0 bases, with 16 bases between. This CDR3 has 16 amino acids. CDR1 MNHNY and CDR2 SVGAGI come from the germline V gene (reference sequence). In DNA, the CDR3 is TGTGCCAGCAGTTTAGGGGGTGCGGGAGTCTCCTACGAGCAGTACTTC. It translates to CASSLGGAGVSYEQYF.

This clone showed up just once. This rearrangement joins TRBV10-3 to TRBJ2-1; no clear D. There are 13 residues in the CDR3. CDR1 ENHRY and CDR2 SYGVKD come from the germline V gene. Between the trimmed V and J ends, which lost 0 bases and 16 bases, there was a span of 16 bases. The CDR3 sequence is CAISESKFRVLFF. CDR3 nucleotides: TGTGCCATCAGTGAGTCGAAATTTCGGGTGCTATTCTTC.

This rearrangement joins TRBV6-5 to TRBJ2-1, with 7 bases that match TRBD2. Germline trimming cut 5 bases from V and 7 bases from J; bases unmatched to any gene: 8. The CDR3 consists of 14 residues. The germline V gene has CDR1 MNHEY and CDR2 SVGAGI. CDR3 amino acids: CASSVSREFNEQFF. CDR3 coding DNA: TGTGCCAGCAGTGTTTCGCGGGAGTTTAATGAGCAGTTCTTC.

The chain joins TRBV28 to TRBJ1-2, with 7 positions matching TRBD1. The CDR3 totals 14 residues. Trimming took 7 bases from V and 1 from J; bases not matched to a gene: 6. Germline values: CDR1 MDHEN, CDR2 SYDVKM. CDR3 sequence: CASTTGTDNYGYTF. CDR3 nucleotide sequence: TGTGCCAGCACCACCGGGACAGATAACTATGGCTACACCTTC.

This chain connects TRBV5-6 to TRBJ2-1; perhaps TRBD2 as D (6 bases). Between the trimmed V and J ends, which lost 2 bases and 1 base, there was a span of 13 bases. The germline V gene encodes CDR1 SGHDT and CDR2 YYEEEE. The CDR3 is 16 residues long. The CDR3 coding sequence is TGTGCCAGCAGCTTCCCGGGACTGGGGTCCTACAATGAGCAGTTCTTC. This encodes CASSFPGLGSYNEQFF. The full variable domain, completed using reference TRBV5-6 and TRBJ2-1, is DAGVTQSPTHLIKTRGQQVTLRCSPKSGHDTVSWYQQALGQGPQFIFQYYEEEERQRGNFPDRFSGHQFPNYSSELNVNALLLGDSALYLCASSFPGLGSYNEQFFGPGTRLTVL.